This T cell receptor beta chain stems from a study of T cells in tumors after PD-1 blockade. Study-level background: Patients received pembrolizumab 200 mg every 3 weeks or cemiplimab 350 mg every 2 weeks. Blood samples averaged roughly 120,000 templates (range about 21,000-257,772) and under 40,000 unique clonotypes.

Genomic DNA template from tumor biopsies or peripheral blood, roughly 616 ng to 6,500 ng input. The repertoire was sequenced with immunoSEQ multiplex PCR; TCRdb's copy has only in-frame clones and lacks some. Seen here are some 66,000 clones, over 65% observed once, and the top ten hold over 3.5%. V lost 6 bases and J lost 7; bases outside the gene matches: 7. CDR3 length equals 13 residues. Germline V gene sequence: CDR1 MNHEY, CDR2 SVGEGT. Sequencing was performed on PBMCs, taken after anti-PD-1 treatment. The clonotype originates from a human donor with basal cell carcinoma. J is TRBJ1-1 and V is TRBV6-2 or TRBV6-3; 8 bases align to TRBD1. Here the CDR3 DNA reads TGTGCCAGCAGCCAGGACAGGGCTAGTGAAGCTTTCTTT. Translated: CASSQDRASEAFF.